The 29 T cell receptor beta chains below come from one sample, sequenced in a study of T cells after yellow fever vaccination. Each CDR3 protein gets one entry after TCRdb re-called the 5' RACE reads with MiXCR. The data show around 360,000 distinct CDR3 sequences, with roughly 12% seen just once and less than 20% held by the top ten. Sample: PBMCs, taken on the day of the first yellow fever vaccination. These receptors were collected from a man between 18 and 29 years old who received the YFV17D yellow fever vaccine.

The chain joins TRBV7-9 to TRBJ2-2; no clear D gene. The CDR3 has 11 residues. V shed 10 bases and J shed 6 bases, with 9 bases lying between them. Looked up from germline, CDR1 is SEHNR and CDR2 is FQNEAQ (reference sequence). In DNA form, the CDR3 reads TGTGCCACAGTTCTTCCCGGGGAGCTGTTTTTT. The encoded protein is CATVLPGELFF.

CDR3 DNA: TGTGCCAGCAGTGAGGGGGACAGGCGGATCCGGGAGCTGTTTTTT. Its protein is CASSEGDRRIRELFF. The rearrangement uses TRBV25-1 and TRBJ2-2; 8 bases line up with TRBD1. Germline CDR1 MGHDK, CDR2 SYGVNS. J gave up 9 bases and V 3 bases, and 9 bases lay outside the gene matches. The CDR3 runs to 15 residues. Full variable domain (remainder filled in from reference TRBV25-1 and TRBJ2-2): EADIYQTPRYLVIGTGKKITLECSQTMGHDKMYWYQQDPGMELHLIHYSYGVNSTEKGDLSSESTVSRIRTEHFPLTLESARPSHTSQYLCASSEGDRRIRELFFGEGSRLTVL.

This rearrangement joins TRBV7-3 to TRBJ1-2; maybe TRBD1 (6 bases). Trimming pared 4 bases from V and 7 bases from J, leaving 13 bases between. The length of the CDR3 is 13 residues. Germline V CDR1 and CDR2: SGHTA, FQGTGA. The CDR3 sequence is CASSSLDRSGYTF. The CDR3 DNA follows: TGTGCCAGCAGCTCCTTAGACAGGTCTGGCTACACCTTC.

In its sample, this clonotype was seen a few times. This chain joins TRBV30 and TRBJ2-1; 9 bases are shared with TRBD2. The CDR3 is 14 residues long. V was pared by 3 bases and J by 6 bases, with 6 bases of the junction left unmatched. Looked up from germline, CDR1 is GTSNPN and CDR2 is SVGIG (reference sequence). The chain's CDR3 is CAWSLAGISNEQFF. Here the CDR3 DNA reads TGTGCCTGGAGCCTAGCGGGGATCTCCAATGAGCAGTTCTTC.

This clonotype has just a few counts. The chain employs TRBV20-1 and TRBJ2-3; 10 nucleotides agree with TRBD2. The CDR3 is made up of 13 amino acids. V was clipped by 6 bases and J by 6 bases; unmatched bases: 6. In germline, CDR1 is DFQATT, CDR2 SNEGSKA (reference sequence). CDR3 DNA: TGCAGTGCAACGAGCGGGGGGGCCGATACGCAGTATTTT. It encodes CSATSGGADTQYF.

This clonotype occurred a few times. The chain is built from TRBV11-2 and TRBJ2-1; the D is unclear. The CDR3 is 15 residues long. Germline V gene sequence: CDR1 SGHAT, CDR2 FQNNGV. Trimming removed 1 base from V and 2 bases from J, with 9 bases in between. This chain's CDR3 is CASSLVPTPYNEQFF. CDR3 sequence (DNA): TGTGCCAGCAGCTTAGTTCCGACGCCCTACAATGAGCAGTTCTTC.

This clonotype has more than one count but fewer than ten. The CDR3 is CASSPGQGVYYEQYF. As DNA, the CDR3 is TGTGCCAGCTCCCCGGGACAGGGTGTTTACTACGAGCAGTACTTC. The chain couples TRBV18 to TRBJ2-7, with TRBD1 matching 9 bases. The CDR3 runs 15 residues. V was pared by 6 bases and J by 3 bases, with 9 bases of the junction left unmatched. The germline V gene has CDR1 KGHSH and CDR2 LQKENI. The full variable domain, its missing parts supplied by reference TRBV18 and TRBJ2-7, is NAGVMQNPRHLVRRRGQEARLRCSPMKGHSHVYWYRQLPEEGLKFMVYLQKENIIDESGMPKERFSAEFPKEGPSILRIQQVVRGDSAAYFCASSPGQGVYYEQYFGPGTRLTVT.

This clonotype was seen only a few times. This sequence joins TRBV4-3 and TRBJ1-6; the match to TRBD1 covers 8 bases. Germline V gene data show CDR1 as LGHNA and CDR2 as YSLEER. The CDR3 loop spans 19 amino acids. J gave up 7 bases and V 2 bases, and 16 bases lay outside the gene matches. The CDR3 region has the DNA TGCGCCAGCAGCCAATTAAGGGGAGGGTCGGGACAGGCAAATTCACCCCTCCACTTT. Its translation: CASSQLRGGSGQANSPLHF.

CDR3 amino acids: CASSLSTTSGVSTDTQYF. The CDR3 DNA reads TGTGCCAGCAGCCTTTCTACGACTAGCGGGGTTAGCACAGATACGCAGTATTTT. This chain links TRBV11-1 with TRBJ2-3, with 11 bases that match TRBD2. V trimming: 5 bases; J trimming: 0 bases; junction bases outside the gene matches: 10. Per germline, CDR1 SGHAT and CDR2 FQDESV (reference sequence). The CDR3 has 18 amino acids.

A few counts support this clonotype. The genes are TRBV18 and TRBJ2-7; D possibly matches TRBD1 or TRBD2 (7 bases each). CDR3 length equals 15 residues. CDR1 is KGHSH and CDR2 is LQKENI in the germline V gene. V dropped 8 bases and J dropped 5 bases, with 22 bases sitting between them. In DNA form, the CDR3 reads TGTGCCAGCCATCCCCCAGGGAGGGGGCCCAACGAGCAGTACTTC. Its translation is CASHPPGRGPNEQYF.

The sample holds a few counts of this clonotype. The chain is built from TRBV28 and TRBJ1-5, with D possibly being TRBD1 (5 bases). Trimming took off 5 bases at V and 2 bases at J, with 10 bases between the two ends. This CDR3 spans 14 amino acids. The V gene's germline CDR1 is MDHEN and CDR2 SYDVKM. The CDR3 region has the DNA TGTGCCAGCAGTCCGTGGGGGGGCAATCAGCCCCAGCATTTT. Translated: CASSPWGGNQPQHF.

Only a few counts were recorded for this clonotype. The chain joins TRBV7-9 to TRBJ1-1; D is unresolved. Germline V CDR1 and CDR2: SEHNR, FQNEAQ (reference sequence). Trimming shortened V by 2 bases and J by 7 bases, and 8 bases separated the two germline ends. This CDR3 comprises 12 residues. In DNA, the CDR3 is TGTGCCAGCAGCTTATCTCCCAATGAAGCTTTCTTT. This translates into CASSLSPNEAFF.

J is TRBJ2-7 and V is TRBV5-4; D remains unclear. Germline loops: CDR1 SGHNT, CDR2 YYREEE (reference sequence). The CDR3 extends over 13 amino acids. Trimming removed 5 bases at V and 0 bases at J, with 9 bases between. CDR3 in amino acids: CASREEISYEQYF. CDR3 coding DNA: TGTGCCAGCAGGGAAGAAATCTCCTACGAGCAGTACTTC.

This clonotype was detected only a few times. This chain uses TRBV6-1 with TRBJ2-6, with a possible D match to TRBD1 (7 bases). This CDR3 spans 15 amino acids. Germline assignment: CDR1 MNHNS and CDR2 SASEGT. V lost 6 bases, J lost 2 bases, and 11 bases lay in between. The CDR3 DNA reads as TGTGCCAGCAGACGCGGGACAGCTGGGGCCAACGTCCTGACTTTC. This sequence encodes CASRRGTAGANVLTF.

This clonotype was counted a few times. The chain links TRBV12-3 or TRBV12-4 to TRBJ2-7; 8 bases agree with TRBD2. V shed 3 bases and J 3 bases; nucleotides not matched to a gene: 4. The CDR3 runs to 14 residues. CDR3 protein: CASSLAGGIYEQYV. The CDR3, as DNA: TGTGCCAGCAGTTTGGCGGGGGGAATCTACGAGCAGTACGTC.

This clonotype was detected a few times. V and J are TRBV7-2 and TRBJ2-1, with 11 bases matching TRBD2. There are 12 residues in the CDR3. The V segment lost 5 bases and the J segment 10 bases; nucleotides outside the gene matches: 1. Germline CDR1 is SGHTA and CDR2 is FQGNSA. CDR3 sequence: CASSTSGGEQFF. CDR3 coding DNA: TGTGCCAGCAGCACTAGCGGGGGCGAGCAGTTCTTC. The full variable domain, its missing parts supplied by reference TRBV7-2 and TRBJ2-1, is GAGVSQSPSNKVTEKGKDVELRCDPISGHTALYWYRQSLGQGLEFLIYFQGNSAPDKSGLPSDRFSAERTGGSVSTLTIQRTQQEDSAVYLCASSTSGGEQFFGPGTRLTVL.

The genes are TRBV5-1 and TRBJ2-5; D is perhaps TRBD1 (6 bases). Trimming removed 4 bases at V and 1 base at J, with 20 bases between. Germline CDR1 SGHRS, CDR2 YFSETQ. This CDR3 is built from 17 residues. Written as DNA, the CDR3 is TGCGCCAGCAGCGCTAGCCGGACAGCGGAAGCCCAAGAGACCCAGTACTTC. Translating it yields CASSASRTAEAQETQYF.

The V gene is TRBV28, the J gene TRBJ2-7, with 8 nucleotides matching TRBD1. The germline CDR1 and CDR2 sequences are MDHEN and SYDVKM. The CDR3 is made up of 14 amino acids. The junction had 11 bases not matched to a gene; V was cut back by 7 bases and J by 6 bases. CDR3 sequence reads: CASKEFRTGSEQYV. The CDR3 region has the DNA TGTGCCAGCAAGGAATTCCGGACAGGGTCCGAGCAGTACGTC.

The CDR3, as DNA: TGTGCCAGCAGCCAGCCCGGAACCTCCATTGAAGCTTTCTTT. It yields the protein CASSQPGTSIEAFF. The chain links TRBV4-2 to TRBJ1-1; no firm D call. The germline gives CDR1 LGHNA, CDR2 YNFKEQ. Trimming cost V 3 bases and J 7 bases, with 15 bases left between them. The CDR3 runs 14 residues.

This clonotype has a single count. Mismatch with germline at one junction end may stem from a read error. Here the CDR3 DNA reads TGCAGTGCTGGCTCTAGCGGGGGGGCGAATGTGCAGTTCTTC. It encodes CSAGSSGGANVQFF. The J gene is TRBJ2-1, the V gene TRBV20-1, with 12 bases aligning to TRBD2. Germline CDR1 DFQATT, CDR2 SNEGSKA (reference sequence). The CDR3 is made up of 14 amino acids.

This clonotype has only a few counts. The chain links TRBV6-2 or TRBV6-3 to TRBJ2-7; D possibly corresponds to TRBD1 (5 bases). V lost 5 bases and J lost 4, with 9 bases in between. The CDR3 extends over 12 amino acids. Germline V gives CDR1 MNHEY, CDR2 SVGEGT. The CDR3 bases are TGTGCCAGCAGTAGGGGATTGTACGAGCAGTACGTC. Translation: CASSRGLYEQYV.

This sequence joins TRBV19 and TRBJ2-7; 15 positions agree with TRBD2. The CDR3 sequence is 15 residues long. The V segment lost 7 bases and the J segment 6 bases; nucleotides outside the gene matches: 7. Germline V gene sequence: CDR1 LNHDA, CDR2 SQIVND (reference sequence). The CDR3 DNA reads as TGTGCCAGTACCCCTGGACTAGCGGGGGGGGGCGAGCAGTACTTC. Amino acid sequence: CASTPGLAGGGEQYF.

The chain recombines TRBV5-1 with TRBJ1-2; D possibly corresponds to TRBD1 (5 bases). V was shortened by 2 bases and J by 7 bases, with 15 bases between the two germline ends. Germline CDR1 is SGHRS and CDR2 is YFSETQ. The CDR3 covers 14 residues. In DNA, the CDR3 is TGCGCCAGCAGCTTCCGCAGGGAAAATTCTGGCTACACCTTC. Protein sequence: CASSFRRENSGYTF.

The CDR3 nucleotides are TGTGCCACCAGCGGTCAGACTATAGCGGGGGGCACCGGGGAGCTGTTTTTT. Translation gives CATSGQTIAGGTGELFF. This rearrangement joins TRBV15 to TRBJ2-2; TRBD2 matches at 10 bases. V trimming: 5 bases; J trimming: 4 bases; junction bases outside the gene matches: 10. In germline, CDR1 is LNHNV, CDR2 YYDKDF (reference sequence). The CDR3 is 17 residues long.

Here the CDR3 reads CASSQDFQRQETQYF. The CDR3 nucleotides read TGCGCCAGCAGCCAAGATTTCCAGCGCCAAGAGACCCAGTACTTC. The chain uses TRBV4-3 and TRBJ2-5, with D unresolved. Trimming took 0 bases from V and 1 from J, leaving 9 bases between them. This CDR3 has 15 residues. In germline, CDR1 is LGHNA, CDR2 YSLEER.

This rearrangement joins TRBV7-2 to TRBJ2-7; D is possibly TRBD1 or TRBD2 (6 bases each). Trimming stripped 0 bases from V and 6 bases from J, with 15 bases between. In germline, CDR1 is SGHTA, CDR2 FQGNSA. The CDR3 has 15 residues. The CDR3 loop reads CASSLAGGQGIEQYF. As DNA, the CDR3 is TGTGCCAGCAGCTTAGCAGGGGGGCAGGGGATCGAGCAGTACTTC.

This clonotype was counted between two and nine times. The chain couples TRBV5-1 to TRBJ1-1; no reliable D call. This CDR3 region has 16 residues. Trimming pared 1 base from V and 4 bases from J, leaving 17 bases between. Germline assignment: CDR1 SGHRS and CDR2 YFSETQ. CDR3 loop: CASSLSIELSSTEAFF. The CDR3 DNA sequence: TGCGCCAGCAGCTTGTCGATCGAACTTTCGAGCACTGAAGCTTTCTTT. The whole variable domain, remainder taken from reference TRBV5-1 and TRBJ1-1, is KAGVTQTPRYLIKTRGQQVTLSCSPISGHRSVSWYQQTPGQGLQFLFEYFSETQRNKGNFPGRFSGRQFSNSRSEMNVSTLELGDSALYLCASSLSIELSSTEAFFGQGTRLTVV.

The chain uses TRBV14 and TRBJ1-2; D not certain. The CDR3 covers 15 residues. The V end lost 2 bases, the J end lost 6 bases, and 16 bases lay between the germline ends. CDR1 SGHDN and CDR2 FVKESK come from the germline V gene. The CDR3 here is CASSQIPPYGDGYTF. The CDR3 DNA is TGTGCCAGCAGCCAAATTCCACCTTACGGGGATGGCTACACCTTC. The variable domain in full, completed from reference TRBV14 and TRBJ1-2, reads EAGVTQFPSHSVIEKGQTVTLRCDPISGHDNLYWYRRVMGKEIKFLLHFVKESKQDESGMPNNRFLAERTGGTYSTLKVQPAELEDSGVYFCASSQIPPYGDGYTFGSGTRLTVV.

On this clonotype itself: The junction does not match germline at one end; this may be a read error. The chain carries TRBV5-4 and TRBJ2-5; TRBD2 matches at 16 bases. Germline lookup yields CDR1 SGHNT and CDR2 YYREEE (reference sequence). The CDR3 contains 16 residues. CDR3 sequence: CASSPGTSGGEETKYF. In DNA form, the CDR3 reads TGTGCCAGCAGCCCGGGGACTAGCGGGGGGGAAGAGACCAAGTACTTC.